This T cell receptor beta chain derives from a study of T cells after yellow fever vaccination. In regard to this clonotype: The target antigen is unknown.

Study-level findings and limits: Weaker overall was a secondary response that nonetheless peaked faster, on day 5 versus 15. Post-booster repertoires contained most primary-vaccination clones again (around 97% CD4, about 88% CD8).

This CDR3 comprises 12 residues. Germline assignment: CDR1 SGHRS and CDR2 YFSETQ. V was clipped by 6 bases and J by 4 bases, with 8 bases between them. It was through 5'RACE template switching that TCR cDNA was made, with a universal primer site and UMIs added. TCRdb processed the 5' RACE reads anew with MiXCR; each CDR3 protein has one entry. The sample includes 450,000 to 550,000 distinct CDR3 sequences, around 21% of them seen just once. The sequencing used PBMCs, collected 15 days after the yellow fever booster vaccination. V is TRBV5-1 and J is TRBJ2-1, with D hard to call. The source of this sequence is a man aged 30 to 45 who received the YFV17D yellow fever vaccine. Here the CDR3 reads CASTAAYNEQFF. The CDR3 DNA follows: TGCGCCAGCACGGCCGCGTACAATGAGCAGTTCTTC.